Reported below is one T cell receptor (beta chain). Its target is not known. CD4+CD25+CD127- Tregs, CD4+CD25- non-Tregs, CD4 and CD8 cells were sorted. V lost 0 bases and J lost 5; bases outside the gene matches: 3. There are 15 residues in the CDR3. Germline-derived CDR1 and CDR2 are SGHNT and YYREEE (reference sequence). This specimen comes from a study of Tregs in tolerant kidney transplant recipients. Study-level results: Tregs expanded with activated donor B cells seemed most donor-specific. Few patients were studied, so findings need validation in larger groups.

Method: immunoSEQ multiplex PCR; TCRdb's copy keeps in-frame clones and lacks some. The top ten hold over 0.5% of the sample, which has about 240,000 clones, 80% to 85% seen once. This TCR came from a human donor in good health. Sequencing used CD4+ T cells from blood. The chain combines TRBV5-4 with TRBJ2-3; TRBD2 agrees at 10 bases. For the CDR3, the DNA is TGTGCCAGCAGCTTGGGCCTAGCGGGGGAAGATACGCAGTATTTT. It specifies CASSLGLAGEDTQYF.